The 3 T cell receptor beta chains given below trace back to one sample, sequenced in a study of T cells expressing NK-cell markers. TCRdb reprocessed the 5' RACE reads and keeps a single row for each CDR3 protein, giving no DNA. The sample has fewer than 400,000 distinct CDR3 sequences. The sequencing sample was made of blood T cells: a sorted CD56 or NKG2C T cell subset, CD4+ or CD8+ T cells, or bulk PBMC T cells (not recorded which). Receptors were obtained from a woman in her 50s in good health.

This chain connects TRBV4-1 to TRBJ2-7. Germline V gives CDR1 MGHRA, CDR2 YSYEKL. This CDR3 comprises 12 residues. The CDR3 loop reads CASSQEGGEQYF.

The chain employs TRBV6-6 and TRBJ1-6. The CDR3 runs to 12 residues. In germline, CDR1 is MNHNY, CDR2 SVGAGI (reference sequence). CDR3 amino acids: CASSYRVGPLHF.

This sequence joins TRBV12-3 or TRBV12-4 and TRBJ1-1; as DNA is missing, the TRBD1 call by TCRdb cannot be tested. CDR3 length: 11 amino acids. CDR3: CASSLTGIAFF.